Below, 18 T cell receptor beta chains from the same sample are listed, as sequenced in a study of cytomegalovirus exposure and HLA in healthy donors. PCR involved 60 Vbeta and 13 Jbeta primers. Profiled with immunoSEQ multiplex PCR; TCRdb holds only in-frame clones, not every one. Among 170,000 or so clones listed, around 80% were seen once. Sequenced sample: PBMCs. All receptors come from a male donor in good health and CMV-seropositive.

This chain joins TRBV9 and TRBJ1-5; D gene unclear. The CDR3 is 15 residues long. CDR1 and CDR2 from the germline V gene are SGDLS and YYNGEE. Trimming removed 8 bases at V and 4 bases at J, with 19 bases between. CDR3 sequence: CARRVPEDVNQPQHF. The CDR3 DNA follows: TGTGCCAGGAGGGTCCCGGAAGACGTAAATCAGCCCCAGCATTTT.

The chain couples TRBV4-1 to TRBJ2-1, with unresolved D. From germline, CDR1 is MGHRA and CDR2 YSYEKL. The V and J ends lost 4 bases and 2 bases respectively, with 15 bases between them. The length of the CDR3 is 16 residues. The chain's CDR3 is CASSPMNLVAYNEQFF. Written as DNA, the CDR3 is TGCGCCAGCAGCCCGATGAATCTAGTGGCCTACAATGAGCAGTTCTTC.

The chain links TRBV2 to TRBJ2-1; a weak D match, TRBD1 (6 bases). V lost 6 bases, J lost 9 bases, and 12 bases lay in between. Germline CDR1 and CDR2: SNHLY and FYNNEI. The CDR3 runs 12 residues. The CDR3 here is CASRVTGTEQFF. CDR3 nucleotide sequence: TGTGCCAGCAGGGTAACAGGGACTGAGCAGTTCTTC.

The chain joins TRBV2 to TRBJ1-6; the match to TRBD1 covers 8 bases. CDR1 is SNHLY and CDR2 is FYNNEI in the germline V gene. There are 15 residues in the CDR3. V lost 6 bases to trimming and J lost 7 bases; unmatched junction nucleotides: 8. Here the CDR3 DNA reads TGTGCCAGCAGCCAGTTGACAGGGGTGAATTCACCCCTCCACTTT. It encodes CASSQLTGVNSPLHF.

The chain has TRBV9 and TRBJ1-2; weak D call: TRBD1 (5 bases). Germline CDR1 reads SGDLS; CDR2 reads YYNGEE. V gave up 2 bases and J gave up 4 bases, with 9 bases separating them. There are 13 residues in the CDR3. The CDR3, as DNA: TGTGCCAGCAGCGTGGGGGGTATCTATGGCTACACCTTC. Its translation: CASSVGGIYGYTF.

This clone was recorded a few times. The chain has TRBV5-1 and TRBJ2-3; 7 nucleotides line up with TRBD2. With 3 bases clipped from V and 6 bases from J, the junction kept 16 bases outside the gene matches. The V gene's germline CDR1 is SGHRS and CDR2 YFSETQ. The CDR3 has 17 residues. The CDR3 spells CASSSGRARAGVDTQYF. The CDR3 bases are TGCGCCAGCAGCTCCGGCCGTGCGCGGGCGGGAGTTGATACGCAGTATTTT.

V usage is TRBV27 and J usage is TRBJ1-1; TRBD1 matches at 7 bases. Losses at the gene ends were 5 bases for V and 7 bases for J; bases not matched to a gene: 7. The CDR3 sequence is 13 residues long. Germline V gene lookup returns CDR1 MNHEY and CDR2 SMNVEV (reference sequence). As DNA, the CDR3 is TGTGCCAGCAGTAACAGGGGCCTAGTTGAAGCTTTCTTT. Translated, it gives CASSNRGLVEAFF.

This chain joins TRBV29-1 and TRBJ1-2, with a weak D call TRBD1 (5 bases). This CDR3 comprises 11 residues. In germline, CDR1 is SQVTM, CDR2 ANQGSEA. The V end lost 4 bases, the J end lost 8 bases, and 11 bases lay between the germline ends. CDR3 in DNA: TGCAGCGTTGTGAGGGGAGGCGGCTACACCTTC. The encoded protein is CSVVRGGGYTF.

The chain has TRBV28 and TRBJ1-1; unclear D gene. The CDR3 runs 14 residues. Trimming stripped 3 bases from V and 5 bases from J, with 13 bases between. The germline V gene has CDR1 MDHEN and CDR2 SYDVKM. DNA for the CDR3: TGTGCCAGCAGTTTGCCGCCACAAAATACTGAAGCTTTCTTT. As protein: CASSLPPQNTEAFF.

This chain uses TRBV7-2 with TRBJ1-5; no reliable D call. This CDR3 contains 15 residues. The ends were cut back, 3 bases at V and 6 bases at J, with 15 bases in the middle. Germline lookup yields CDR1 SGHTA and CDR2 FQGNSA. The CDR3, as DNA: TGTGCCAGCAGCTTCGTCCACGGGGAGGGTCAGCCCCAGCATTTT. This codes for CASSFVHGEGQPQHF.

The chain has TRBV27 and TRBJ1-4; 9 positions agree with TRBD1. Losses at the gene ends were 3 bases for V and 7 bases for J; bases not matched to a gene: 6. This CDR3 has 15 residues. Germline loops: CDR1 MNHEY, CDR2 SMNVEV (reference sequence). DNA of the CDR3: TGTGCCAGCAGTTTCTCCCGACAGGGGGGTGAAAAACTGTTTTTT. Protein sequence: CASSFSRQGGEKLFF.

V and J are TRBV6-5 and TRBJ2-7, with D maybe TRBD1 (6 bases). CDR3 length equals 13 residues. V lost 4 bases and J 3 bases, leaving 10 bases between the germline ends. Germline CDR1 reads MNHEY; CDR2 reads SVGAGI. The CDR3 DNA reads TGTGCCAGCAGTTTCGGACAGTACTACGAGCAGTACTTC. Translating gives CASSFGQYYEQYF.

This chain uses TRBV6-4 with TRBJ1-6; D is undetermined. This CDR3 spans 13 amino acids. The V and J ends lost 2 bases and 7 bases respectively, with 6 bases between them. Germline V CDR1 and CDR2: MRHNA, SNTAGT. CDR3 protein: CASSDLPNSPLHF. The CDR3 coding sequence is TGTGCCAGCAGTGACCTACCGAATTCACCCCTCCACTTT.

The CDR3 DNA sequence: TGTGCCAGCAGCTGGACCGGGCAAGGGGCAGATACGCAGTATTTT. Residues: CASSWTGQGADTQYF. The chain links TRBV5-8 to TRBJ2-3, with a weak D call TRBD1 (5 bases). The germline V and J ends were trimmed by 3 bases and 4 bases, with 15 bases remaining between them. CDR1 and CDR2 (germline): SGHTS, YDEGEE. The CDR3 loop spans 15 amino acids.

J is TRBJ2-1 and V is TRBV6-5; D possibly corresponds to TRBD2 (6 bases). The germline gives CDR1 MNHEY, CDR2 SVGAGI. V lost 6 bases and J lost 6, with 18 bases in between. This CDR3 is 15 amino acids long. CDR3 bases: TGTGCCAGCAGACTACGGGACTTGGGGAGCAATGAGCAGTTCTTC. Its protein is CASRLRDLGSNEQFF.

The chain couples TRBV7-8 to TRBJ2-1; D is unclear. There are 12 residues in the CDR3. In germline, CDR1 is SGHVS, CDR2 FQNEAQ. Between the trimmed V and J ends, which lost 2 bases and 8 bases, there was a span of 7 bases. DNA of the CDR3: TGTGCCAGCAGCTTAAGAGTTTATGAGCAGTTCTTC. Protein: CASSLRVYEQFF.

The V call is TRBV11-1, the J call TRBJ2-3; no definite D call. The CDR3 runs to 11 residues. The germline V gene encodes CDR1 SGHAT and CDR2 FQDESV (reference sequence). The V gene lost 6 bases and the J gene lost 4 bases, with 5 bases spanning the gap. CDR3 protein: CASRSSDTQYF. CDR3 coding DNA: TGTGCCAGCAGATCCTCAGATACGCAGTATTTT.

This clone has more than one count but fewer than ten. The chain uses TRBV11-3 and TRBJ1-1; D is uncertain. The CDR3 has 14 residues. CDR1 is SGHNT and CDR2 is YENEEA in the germline V gene. V was trimmed by 4 bases and J by 1 base, leaving 10 bases between them. CDR3 protein: CASSSPAGNTEAFF. DNA for the CDR3: TGTGCCAGCAGCTCTCCCGCCGGGAACACTGAAGCTTTCTTT.